These 23 T cell receptor beta chains came from one sample sequenced in a study of blood T cell repertoires in COVID-19. Sequencing was performed with immunoSEQ multiplex PCR; in TCRdb, only in-frame clones are kept and a portion is missing. The table shows around 260,000 clones, with 80% to 95% occurring only once. The sequencing input was peripheral blood. These receptors all come from a woman aged 30 to 39 with COVID-19, enrolled during active disease.

The chain recombines TRBV5-1 with TRBJ2-3; 7 nucleotides align to TRBD1. The length of the CDR3 is 19 residues. Germline V gene data show CDR1 as SGHRS and CDR2 as YFSETQ. The junction had 13 bases not matched to a gene; V was cut back by 0 bases and J by 0 bases. In nucleotides, the CDR3 is TGCGCCAGCAGCTTGGCCGCCTACCTTAAGGGGGCAAGCACAGATACGCAGTATTTT. This encodes CASSLAAYLKGASTDTQYF.

This clone was recorded a few times. V and J are TRBV12-3 or TRBV12-4 and TRBJ2-1; D unclear. Trimming pared 7 bases from V and 8 bases from J, leaving 9 bases between. This CDR3 has 11 residues. DNA of the CDR3: TGTGCCAGCACCTCAAGCTATGAGCAGTTCTTC. Translated, it gives CASTSSYEQFF.

The rearrangement uses TRBV19 and TRBJ2-1; 8 nucleotides line up with TRBD2. The V and J ends lost 2 bases and 7 bases, in that order; junction bases with no gene match: 7. The CDR3 runs 15 residues. CDR1 LNHDA and CDR2 SQIVND come from the germline V gene (reference sequence). CDR3 DNA sequence: TGTGCCAGTAGTATATTCCGGGAGGGCCGGAATGAGCAGTTCTTC. The encoded protein is CASSIFREGRNEQFF. The full variable domain, completed using reference TRBV19 and TRBJ2-1, is DGGITQSPKYLFRKEGQNVTLSCEQNLNHDAMYWYRQDPGQGLRLIYYSQIVNDFQKGDIAEGYSVSREKKESFPLTVTSAQKNPTAFYLCASSIFREGRNEQFFGPGTRLTVL.

This chain uses TRBV19 with TRBJ2-2; D perhaps matches TRBD1 (5 bases). This CDR3 region has 14 residues. Germline V gene sequence: CDR1 LNHDA, CDR2 SQIVND (reference sequence). V was shortened by 5 bases and J by 0 bases, with 7 bases between the two germline ends. In nucleotides, the CDR3 is TGTGCCAGTAGTGAAGGGGCGAACACCGGGGAGCTGTTTTTT. Its protein is CASSEGANTGELFF.

This rearrangement joins TRBV27 to TRBJ1-2; TRBD1 might be the D (5 bases). Germline values: CDR1 MNHEY, CDR2 SMNVEV (reference sequence). This CDR3 region has 16 residues. V was cut by 5 bases and J by 0 bases, with 16 bases left in between. CDR3 nucleotides: TGTGCCAGCAGTCCGTCGGGACTTGGGGCTAACTATGGCTACACCTTC. It is translated as CASSPSGLGANYGYTF.

This chain connects TRBV7-6 to TRBJ2-6; TRBD2 is a possible D gene (6 bases). Per the germline V gene, CDR1 is SGHVS and CDR2 is FNYEAQ. CDR3 length: 20 residues. V was cut by 1 base and J by 2 bases, with 21 bases left in between. The CDR3 coding sequence is TGTGCCAGCAGCTTAGTCAGGAGGGGTCTAGGGGCGGCTGGGGCCAACGTCCTGACTTTC. Protein: CASSLVRRGLGAAGANVLTF.

In the case of this clone: The identical CDR3 is also encoded by other nucleotide sequences in the sample. This sequence joins TRBV29-1 and TRBJ1-2; possibly TRBD1 for D (6 bases). The CDR3 consists of 12 residues. The germline CDR1 and CDR2 sequences are SQVTM and ANQGSEA. Trimming pared 6 bases from V and 1 base from J, leaving 9 bases between. CDR3 region: CSVRTDNYGYTF. CDR3 DNA sequence: TGCAGCGTGAGGACAGATAACTATGGCTACACCTTC.

The chain has TRBV18 and TRBJ1-3; D is uncertain. The CDR3 has 16 residues. Looked up from germline, CDR1 is KGHSH and CDR2 is LQKENI. V was pared by 2 bases and J by 4 bases, with 15 bases between. Here the CDR3 DNA reads TGTGCCAGCTCACCAGGTGTCGGGGTATCGGGAAACACCATATATTTT. This sequence encodes CASSPGVGVSGNTIYF.

This chain joins TRBV9 and TRBJ2-7, with 8 bases identical to TRBD1. The CDR3 has 18 residues. The junction had 17 bases not matched to a gene; V was cut back by 4 bases and J by 2 bases. CDR1 SGDLS and CDR2 YYNGEE come from the germline V gene. The CDR3 DNA sequence: TGTGCCAGCAGCCCCGGACAGGGAAAGAGATCTATACCCTACGAGCAGTACTTC. It yields the protein CASSPGQGKRSIPYEQYF. Full variable domain (remainder filled in from reference TRBV9 and TRBJ2-7): DSGVTQTPKHLITATGQRVTLRCSPRSGDLSVYWYQQSLDQGLQFLIQYYNGEERAKGNILERFSAQQFPDLHSELNLSSLELGDSALYFCASSPGQGKRSIPYEQYFGPGTRLTVT.

The chain links TRBV5-1 to TRBJ2-7; tentatively, D is TRBD2 (5 bases). This CDR3 region has 15 residues. Germline V gene data show CDR1 as SGHRS and CDR2 as YFSETQ. Trimming cost V 2 bases and J 3 bases, with 15 bases left between them. Here the CDR3 reads CASSLAVGWGYEQYF. CDR3 in DNA: TGCGCCAGCAGCTTAGCGGTGGGCTGGGGCTACGAGCAGTACTTC. Full variable domain (remainder filled in from reference TRBV5-1 and TRBJ2-7): KAGVTQTPRYLIKTRGQQVTLSCSPISGHRSVSWYQQTPGQGLQFLFEYFSETQRNKGNFPGRFSGRQFSNSRSEMNVSTLELGDSALYLCASSLAVGWGYEQYFGPGTRLTVT.

Comment on this clone: One end of the junction is discordant with germline, which a read error may explain. The chain employs TRBV27 and TRBJ2-3; D not resolved. The germline gives CDR1 MNHEY, CDR2 SMNVEV (reference sequence). The CDR3 runs to 14 residues. CDR3 nucleotide sequence: TGTGCCAGCAGCCCGTTAGGTTCAACAGAAACGCAGTATTTT. Protein product: CASSPLGSTETQYF.

This chain links TRBV6-5 with TRBJ2-3, with D hard to call. CDR1 is MNHEY and CDR2 is SVGAGI in the germline V gene. V was shortened by 6 bases and J by 7 bases, with 5 bases between the two germline ends. The CDR3 has 10 residues. The CDR3 region has the DNA TGTGCCAGCAGGTCCAATACGCAGTATTTT. Protein: CASRSNTQYF.

The chain has TRBV2 and TRBJ1-2; the match to TRBD1 covers 10 bases. Germline values: CDR1 SNHLY, CDR2 FYNNEI. The length of the CDR3 is 15 residues. The ends lost 7 bases at V and 6 bases at J; junction bases unmatched: 11. CDR3 nucleotides: TGTGCCAGCAATGGAGACAGGGGGCTAAGGAATGGCTACACCTTC. This codes for CASNGDRGLRNGYTF.

This sequence joins TRBV7-9 and TRBJ1-1, with 7 positions matching TRBD1. The junction had 8 bases not matched to a gene; V was cut back by 3 bases and J by 7 bases. This CDR3 spans 14 amino acids. Germline lookup yields CDR1 SEHNR and CDR2 FQNEAQ (reference sequence). This chain's CDR3 is CASSFIGGAGEAFF. The CDR3 DNA reads TGTGCCAGCAGCTTTATAGGGGGCGCGGGTGAAGCTTTCTTT.

The rearrangement joins TRBV28 to TRBJ1-1; a weak D match, TRBD1 (6 bases). This CDR3 contains 13 residues. V lost 5 bases and J lost 8, with 15 bases in between. The V gene's germline CDR1 is MDHEN and CDR2 SYDVKM. CDR3 loop: CASSVVDRFEAFF. Here the CDR3 DNA reads TGTGCCAGCAGTGTCGTTGACAGGTTCGAAGCTTTCTTT. The variable domain in full, completed from reference TRBV28 and TRBJ1-1, reads DVKVTQSSRYLVKRTGEKVFLECVQDMDHENMFWYRQDPGLGLRLIYFSYDVKMKEKGDIPEGYSVSREKKERFSLILESASTNQTSMYLCASSVVDRFEAFFGQGTRLTVV.

The genes are TRBV12-3 or TRBV12-4 and TRBJ1-5; D remains unclear. V was shortened by 5 bases and J by 4 bases, with 9 bases between the two germline ends. This CDR3 has 13 residues. The CDR3 loop is CASSQQENQPQHF. CDR3 DNA: TGTGCCAGCAGTCAACAAGAAAATCAGCCCCAGCATTTT.

This chain connects TRBV19 to TRBJ2-1; tentative D call: TRBD1 (5 bases). The CDR3 runs 15 residues. Trimming cost V 1 base and J 5 bases, with 12 bases left between them. Per the germline V gene, CDR1 is LNHDA and CDR2 is SQIVND (reference sequence). CDR3 amino acids: CASSIGPGFHNEQFF. CDR3 in DNA: TGTGCCAGTAGTATAGGTCCAGGGTTCCACAATGAGCAGTTCTTC.

The V call is TRBV7-2, the J call TRBJ2-1; TRBD2 matches 9 bases. Germline lookup yields CDR1 SGHTA and CDR2 FQGNSA. The V segment lost 3 bases and the J segment 4 bases; nucleotides outside the gene matches: 1. This CDR3 is built from 14 residues. This CDR3 reads CASSFSGSYNEQFF. In DNA form, the CDR3 reads TGTGCCAGCAGCTTTAGCGGGAGTTACAATGAGCAGTTCTTC.

This chain connects TRBV7-2 to TRBJ1-1; 12 nucleotides agree with TRBD1. Germline loops: CDR1 SGHTA, CDR2 FQGNSA. V lost 2 bases, J lost 5 bases, and 9 bases stayed unmatched. The CDR3 is 17 residues long. CDR3 sequence (DNA): TGTGCCAGCAGCTTACGTGGGACAGGGGGCGGGTGGACTGAAGCTTTCTTT. Encoded protein: CASSLRGTGGGWTEAFF.

This clone was found once. The chain employs TRBV12-3 or TRBV12-4 and TRBJ2-5; a weak D match, TRBD1 (6 bases). CDR3 size: 12 residues. The V end was cut by 7 bases, the J end by 3 bases, with 9 bases between. Here the CDR3 reads CASTAGEETQYF. The CDR3 DNA reads as TGTGCCAGCACCGCAGGGGAAGAGACCCAGTACTTC.

This rearrangement joins TRBV7-2 to TRBJ1-5, with D possibly being TRBD1 (5 bases). The CDR3 sequence is 14 residues long. Trimming took off 2 bases at V and 4 bases at J, with 9 bases between the two ends. CDR1 and CDR2 from the germline V gene are SGHTA and FQGNSA. CDR3 amino acids: CASSLFGGNQPQHF. The CDR3 region has the DNA TGTGCCAGCAGCTTATTCGGGGGAAATCAGCCCCAGCATTTT. The variable domain in full, with the rest retrieved from reference TRBV7-2 and TRBJ1-5, is GAGVSQSPSNKVTEKGKDVELRCDPISGHTALYWYRQSLGQGLEFLIYFQGNSAPDKSGLPSDRFSAERTGGSVSTLTIQRTQQEDSAVYLCASSLFGGNQPQHFGDGTRLSIL.

The chain has TRBV30 and TRBJ1-1; a possible D gene is TRBD1 (5 bases). The CDR3 sequence is 14 residues long. The V and J ends lost 0 bases and 4 bases respectively, with 12 bases between them. Germline CDR1 GTSNPN, CDR2 SVGIG (reference sequence). This CDR3 is CAWSVGGGTTEAFF. The CDR3, as DNA: TGTGCCTGGAGTGTAGGTGGAGGGACCACTGAAGCTTTCTTT.

This sequence joins TRBV30 and TRBJ2-7, with D tentatively TRBD1 (5 bases). CDR1 and CDR2 from the germline V gene are GTSNPN and SVGIG (reference sequence). The V end was cut by 4 bases, the J end by 1 base, with 17 bases between. The CDR3 runs 15 residues. This CDR3 reads CAWTDSSIGSYEQYF. The CDR3 DNA is TGTGCCTGGACCGACAGCTCGATAGGGTCCTACGAGCAGTACTTC.